Presented here are 25 T cell receptor beta chains from one specimen sequenced in a study of T-cell memory formation after mild COVID-19. TCRdb reprocessed the 5' RACE reads via MiXCR and lists one record per CDR3 protein. The data contain a few hundred thousand distinct CDR3 sequences, 15% to 20% of them singletons. The source material was PBMCs or a T cell subset sorted from them (not recorded which). Receptor source: a man aged 18-30 years who had mild COVID-19 (a few samples of this study predate the infection). Cell type and time point are not known.

The chain carries TRBV4-3 and TRBJ1-1; D gene uncertain. The ends were cut back, 0 bases at V and 1 base at J, with 6 bases in the middle. The CDR3 is 14 amino acids. Per germline, CDR1 LGHNA and CDR2 YSLEER. The CDR3 DNA is TGCGCCAGCAGCCAAGACCCAGGGAACACTGAAGCTTTCTTT. Translating it yields CASSQDPGNTEAFF.

This clonotype was detected a few times. This sequence joins TRBV7-9 and TRBJ2-1; 8 bases are a match to TRBD2. Germline V gene data show CDR1 as SEHNR and CDR2 as FQNEAQ (reference sequence). V lost 4 bases to trimming and J lost 5 bases; unmatched junction nucleotides: 13. CDR3 length equals 17 residues. The CDR3 loop reads CASSSPMGSGEDNEQFF. CDR3 sequence (DNA): TGTGCCAGCAGCTCCCCGATGGGTAGCGGGGAGGACAATGAGCAGTTCTTC.

This clonotype was observed a single time. V usage is TRBV4-2 and J usage is TRBJ2-5, with D tentatively TRBD1 (5 bases). The germline V and J ends were trimmed by 0 bases and 2 bases, with 16 bases remaining between them. Germline CDR1 and CDR2: LGHNA and YNFKEQ. This CDR3 contains 17 residues. CDR3 coding DNA: TGTGCCAGCAGCCAAGAAGGGGTTCTGGGGTCTCAAGAGACCCAGTACTTC. Amino acids: CASSQEGVLGSQETQYF.

This clonotype was seen a few times. The chain employs TRBV20-1 and TRBJ2-5, with 11 bases that match TRBD2. V was clipped by 3 bases and J by 5 bases; unmatched bases: 8. Germline V gives CDR1 DFQATT, CDR2 SNEGSKA (reference sequence). There are 15 residues in the CDR3. The CDR3 DNA is TGCAGTGCTAGGGCTAGCGGGGGGCCGCCGGAGACCCAGTACTTC. Its translation is CSARASGGPPETQYF.

The rearrangement links TRBV15 to TRBJ2-1; 8 nucleotides align to TRBD2. With 1 base clipped from V and 2 bases from J, the junction kept 4 bases outside the gene matches. This CDR3 spans 16 amino acids. Germline CDR1 is LNHNV and CDR2 is YYDKDF (reference sequence). The CDR3 region has the DNA TGTGCCACCAGCAGAGGGCCAGCGGGGGCCTACAATGAGCAGTTCTTC. Its protein is CATSRGPAGAYNEQFF.

The chain combines TRBV6-5 with TRBJ1-2; 7 nucleotides match TRBD1. The CDR3 is 13 residues long. The germline V gene encodes CDR1 MNHEY and CDR2 SVGAGI. With V trimmed by 6 bases and J by 4 bases, 5 bases remained unmatched. The CDR3 protein is CASSPGGSYGYTF. The CDR3 region has the DNA TGTGCCAGCAGCCCAGGGGGGAGCTATGGCTACACCTTC.

The V gene is TRBV6-2 or TRBV6-3, the J gene TRBJ2-5; D unresolved. The germline CDR1 and CDR2 sequences are MNHEY and SVGEGT. The CDR3 is made up of 14 amino acids. V was clipped by 6 bases and J by 0 bases, with 11 bases between them. The CDR3 bases are TGTGCCAGCAGCTGGGCTTGGTACCAAGAGACCCAGTACTTC. Encoded protein: CASSWAWYQETQYF.

This clonotype was picked up a small number of times. The chain links TRBV4-1 to TRBJ1-1; TRBD1 matches at 7 bases. Germline V gene sequence: CDR1 MGHRA, CDR2 YSYEKL. Trimming at V came to 1 base and at J to 3 bases, leaving 5 bases not matched to a gene. The CDR3 length is 15 residues. The CDR3 is CASSQVSQGDTEAFF. As DNA, the CDR3 is TGCGCCAGCAGCCAAGTGAGCCAGGGGGACACTGAAGCTTTCTTT.

This clonotype has more than one count but fewer than ten. The J gene is TRBJ2-7, the V gene TRBV6-2 or TRBV6-3, with TRBD1 matching 8 bases. In germline, CDR1 is MNHEY, CDR2 SVGEGT. J was trimmed by 4 bases and V by 3 bases; bases with no gene match: 14. The CDR3 covers 17 residues. This CDR3 reads CASSYDPNRGNFYEQYF. The CDR3, as DNA: TGTGCCAGCAGTTATGATCCCAACAGGGGGAACTTTTACGAGCAGTACTTC.

The chain has TRBV5-6 and TRBJ1-2; the D gene is possibly TRBD1 (6 bases). Trimming removed 0 bases from V and 2 bases from J, with 8 bases in between. Germline CDR1 SGHDT, CDR2 YYEEEE. This CDR3 is 14 amino acids long. CDR3 in DNA: TGTGCCAGCAGCTTGGTCCAGGGGAACTATGGCTACACCTTC. Protein product: CASSLVQGNYGYTF.

The CDR3 reads CASSFRRESTDTQYF. Here the CDR3 DNA reads TGTGCCAGCAGCTTTCGCCGGGAGAGCACAGATACGCAGTATTTT. The V gene is TRBV7-2, the J gene TRBJ2-3; tentatively, D is TRBD2 (6 bases). V lost 3 bases, J lost 0 bases, and 10 bases lay in between. CDR3 length: 15 residues. The germline V gene encodes CDR1 SGHTA and CDR2 FQGNSA.

The V call is TRBV6-6, the J call TRBJ2-7; 8 bases agree with TRBD2. The trim removed 8 bases at V and 3 bases at J, leaving 6 bases unmatched. Germline V CDR1 and CDR2: MNHNY, SVGAGI (reference sequence). The CDR3 has 13 residues. The DNA for the CDR3 is TGTGCCAGCCGGGGAGCGGGGGTCTACGAGCAGTACGTC. Translated: CASRGAGVYEQYV.

This clonotype was counted ten times or more. The chain uses TRBV6-2 or TRBV6-3 and TRBJ1-1; D unresolved. The CDR3 length is 14 residues. With 7 bases removed from V and 2 bases from J, the gap between germline ends came to 14 bases. Germline values: CDR1 MNHEY, CDR2 SVGEGT. The CDR3 region has the DNA TGTGCCAGCATAAATAATGAGGTCAACACTGAAGCTTTCTTT. This encodes CASINNEVNTEAFF.

This chain joins TRBV7-2 and TRBJ2-5; the D gene is possibly TRBD2 (5 bases). Germline V gives CDR1 SGHTA, CDR2 FQGNSA. V lost 8 bases and J 4 bases, leaving 8 bases between the germline ends. This CDR3 is built from 11 residues. The CDR3 region is CASGRGETQYF. The CDR3 coding sequence is TGTGCCAGCGGCCGGGGAGAGACCCAGTACTTC.

CDR3 sequence reads: CASSLPLDEQFF. Here the CDR3 DNA reads TGTGCCAGCAGCTTACCCCTGGATGAGCAGTTCTTC. J is TRBJ2-1 and V is TRBV7-6; the D is unclear. The V end lost 2 bases, the J end lost 8 bases, and 7 bases lay between the germline ends. This CDR3 comprises 12 residues. CDR1 is SGHVS and CDR2 is FNYEAQ in the germline V gene.

The chain is built from TRBV20-1 and TRBJ1-6; D unresolved. Germline CDR1 and CDR2: DFQATT and SNEGSKA (reference sequence). V lost 1 base to trimming and J lost 10 bases, with 14 bases between them. There are 14 residues in the CDR3. The CDR3 spells CSARGQFMGSPLHF. For the CDR3, the DNA is TGCAGTGCTAGAGGCCAGTTTATGGGGTCACCCCTCCACTTT.

This clonotype has only a few counts. The chain carries TRBV14 and TRBJ2-5, with D possibly matching TRBD1 (5 bases). The CDR3 is 13 amino acids. The ends were cut back, 4 bases at V and 0 bases at J, with 6 bases in the middle. Per germline, CDR1 SGHDN and CDR2 FVKESK. CDR3 DNA sequence: TGTGCCAGCAGCCGACAGTACCAAGAGACCCAGTACTTC. This encodes CASSRQYQETQYF. Together with reference TRBV14 and TRBJ2-5, the CDR3 gives the full variable domain: EAGVTQFPSHSVIEKGQTVTLRCDPISGHDNLYWYRRVMGKEIKFLLHFVKESKQDESGMPNNRFLAERTGGTYSTLKVQPAELEDSGVYFCASSRQYQETQYFGPGTRLLVL.

This chain uses TRBV6-2 or TRBV6-3 with TRBJ1-5; D remains ambiguous. The V gene lost 4 bases and the J gene lost 1 base, with 17 bases spanning the gap. CDR3 length equals 17 residues. From germline, CDR1 is MNHEY and CDR2 SVGEGT. CDR3 region: CASSSDRNRASNQPQHF. DNA of the CDR3: TGTGCCAGCAGTTCCGACCGGAACCGGGCCAGCAATCAGCCCCAGCATTTT.

This clonotype came up a few times. The rearrangement links TRBV7-6 to TRBJ2-1; D is uncertain. With 5 bases removed from V and 5 bases from J, the gap between germline ends came to 10 bases. Germline V gives CDR1 SGHVS, CDR2 FNYEAQ. This CDR3 has 13 amino acids. The CDR3: CASSPLGDNEQFF. DNA for the CDR3: TGTGCCAGCAGCCCGCTAGGAGACAATGAGCAGTTCTTC.

The V call is TRBV3-1, the J call TRBJ1-1, with D uncertain. From germline, CDR1 is LGHDT and CDR2 YNNKEL (reference sequence). This CDR3 has 15 amino acids. V shed 1 base and J shed 1 base, with 10 bases lying between them. The CDR3 loop reads CASSQGGGANTEAFF. CDR3 sequence (DNA): TGTGCCAGCAGCCAAGGAGGCGGAGCGAACACTGAAGCTTTCTTT.

This clonotype came up a few times. This chain joins TRBV6-6 and TRBJ1-1; 10 nucleotides align to TRBD1. Trimming cost V 1 base and J 7 bases; bases outside gene matches: 6. CDR1 is MNHNY, CDR2 SVGAGI, per germline (reference sequence). The CDR3 contains 15 residues. The CDR3, as DNA: TGTGCCAGCAGTTACTATCGCGGGACAGGGGTTGAAGCTTTCTTT. Translated: CASSYYRGTGVEAFF.

In its sample, this clonotype was seen a few times. The chain has TRBV28 and TRBJ1-1; D remains unclear. Germline V gives CDR1 MDHEN, CDR2 SYDVKM. The ends were cut back, 2 bases at V and 3 bases at J, with 7 bases in the middle. The length of the CDR3 is 13 residues. DNA for the CDR3: TGTGCCAGCAGTTTACCCGGGGACACTGAAGCTTTCTTT. This translates into CASSLPGDTEAFF.

The chain recombines TRBV4-3 with TRBJ1-2; D is perhaps TRBD1 (6 bases). CDR3 size: 14 residues. V was clipped by 2 bases and J by 5 bases, with 12 bases between them. Germline V gene sequence: CDR1 LGHNA, CDR2 YSLEER. CDR3 DNA: TGCGCCAGCAGCCAAATCGGACAGCTATATGGCTACACCTTC. This encodes CASSQIGQLYGYTF.

This chain links TRBV4-3 with TRBJ2-6, with D unclear. With 1 base removed from V and 2 bases from J, the gap between germline ends came to 6 bases. Per the germline V gene, CDR1 is LGHNA and CDR2 is YSLEER. This CDR3 has 15 amino acids. The CDR3 spells CASSQGETGANVLTF. CDR3 nucleotides: TGCGCCAGCAGCCAAGGGGAAACTGGGGCCAACGTCCTGACTTTC.

V and J are TRBV4-3 and TRBJ1-1; D gene unclear. The CDR3 contains 13 residues. CDR1 is LGHNA and CDR2 is YSLEER in the germline V gene. V lost 6 bases and J 3 bases, leaving 11 bases between the germline ends. CDR3 loop: CASSLRGHTEAFF. The CDR3, as DNA: TGCGCCAGCAGTCTAAGAGGACACACTGAAGCTTTCTTT.